Given below is one T cell receptor (beta chain) in context. The target antigen is unknown. Trimming stripped 0 bases from V and 5 bases from J, with 17 bases between. The CDR3 loop spans 16 amino acids. Germline V lookup: CDR1 SGDLS, CDR2 YYNGEE. Indicated treatment: some 20 received Ad26.COV2.S at low or high dose, single or two shots; five or six received placebo; per-sample allocation not given. Day 63 after the first injection of vaccine or placebo was the sampling time. Measured with immunoSEQ multiplex PCR; TCRdb has only the in-frame clones, and not every one. This sample has roughly 320,000 clones, with roughly 80% found just once. The data were taken from a study of Ad26.COV2.S vaccination and SARS-CoV-2 variants. The wider study: Dosing was one shot or two shots 56 days apart. Study results and caveats: Vaccine recipients showed a spike-specific TCR breadth that was higher than in placebo recipients.

The clonotype originates from a person between 18 and 65 years old who received the Ad26.COV2.S COVID-19 vaccine or a placebo. This sample comprised peripheral blood, obtained in a trial of Ad26.COV2.S vaccine versus placebo. This rearrangement joins TRBV9 to TRBJ2-5, with D perhaps TRBD2 (5 bases). CDR3 region: CASSVGLRVGEETQYF. In nucleotides, the CDR3 is TGTGCCAGCAGCGTAGGATTGCGGGTTGGGGAGGAGACCCAGTACTTC.